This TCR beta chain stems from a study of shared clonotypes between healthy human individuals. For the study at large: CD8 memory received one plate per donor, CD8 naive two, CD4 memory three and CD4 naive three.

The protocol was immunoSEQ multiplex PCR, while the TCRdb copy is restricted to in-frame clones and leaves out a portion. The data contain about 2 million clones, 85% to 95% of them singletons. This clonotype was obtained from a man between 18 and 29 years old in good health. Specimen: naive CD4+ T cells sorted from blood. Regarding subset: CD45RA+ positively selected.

CDR3: CASSGLRQSTGELFF. CDR3 coding DNA: TGTGCCAGCAGTGGACTAAGACAGAGCACAGGGGAATTGTTTTTT. The chain employs TRBV2 and TRBJ2-2; 7 bases line up with TRBD1. The CDR3 covers 15 residues. V gave up 4 bases and J gave up 15 bases; unmatched junction bases: 17. Looked up from germline, CDR1 is SNHLY and CDR2 is FYNNEI.